This TCR beta chain was profiled in a study of T cell responses to AZD1222 COVID-19 vaccine. The repertoire was sequenced with immunoSEQ multiplex PCR; TCRdb's copy has only in-frame clones and lacks some. Of 90,000 to 120,000 clones in the sample, just over 90% were seen once. Concerning this clone itself: As yet, its antigen is unknown.

Recipients boosted at about 4 weeks or about 12 weeks are pooled. The germline V and J ends were trimmed by 3 bases and 7 bases, with 8 bases remaining between them. CDR3 size: 11 residues. Germline values: CDR1 DFQATT, CDR2 SNEGSKA (reference sequence). Study observations and caveats: Reports say nearly half of spike-specific TCRs go after unmutated variant regions. CD4 TCRs covered the whole spike, strongest at regions 160-218 and 743-854.

Here the sequenced sample was peripheral blood, taken 28 days after the second AZD1222 dose. The receptor comes from an adult who received the AZD1222 COVID-19 vaccine. V is TRBV20-1 and J is TRBJ2-3; unclear D gene. CDR3 residues: CSASEVNTQYF. The CDR3 DNA is TGCAGTGCTAGTGAAGTGAATACGCAGTATTTT.